This record covers a single TCR beta chain. The source of the sample is a study of blood T cell repertoires in COVID-19. The data were produced by immunoSEQ multiplex PCR, yet TCRdb's version contains in-frame clones alone and is incomplete. There are 150,000 to 200,000 clones in the sample; approximately 86% occur only once, and approximately 4.7% lies in the top ten. Looked up from germline, CDR1 is SQVTM and CDR2 is ANQGSEA. V was clipped by 5 bases and J by 0 bases, with 11 bases between them. The CDR3 length is 14 residues. The chain has TRBV29-1 and TRBJ2-1; the D gene is possibly TRBD2 (6 bases). Sequencing was done on a sample of PBMCs or T cells enriched from blood (not recorded which). The origin of this receptor is a woman between 55 and 75 years old with acute COVID-19. The CDR3, as DNA: TGCAGCGTTATCACGGGGGACTCCTACAATGAGCAGTTCTTC. This sequence encodes CSVITGDSYNEQFF.